Sequencing of this T cell receptor (beta chain) was carried out in a study of CD8+ T cells in alopecia areata. RNA extraction was followed by reverse transcription into cDNA, which acted as the sequencing template. Measured with immunoSEQ multiplex PCR; TCRdb has only the in-frame clones, and not every one. The data hold approximately 150,000 clones, with 65% to 75% observed a single time. This CDR3 has 15 amino acids. Germline assignment: CDR1 SQVTM and CDR2 ANQGSEA. Trimming removed 7 bases from V and 4 bases from J; junction bases left unmatched: 11. This clonotype was sampled from a human donor with alopecia areata. The V and J genes are TRBV29-1 and TRBJ2-1; 9 positions match TRBD2. The source material was CD8+ T cells sorted from blood, sampled at week 0. The CDR3 region is CSDLAGGGAYNEQFF. In DNA form, the CDR3 reads TGCAGCGATCTGGCGGGCGGGGGGGCTTACAATGAGCAGTTCTTC.